This entry features one T cell receptor (beta chain) sequence. The antigen remains undetermined. MiXCR, applied by TCRdb to the reads, yields one record per CDR3 protein. The sample carries about 85,000 distinct CDR3 sequences, under 55% recorded once. Germline assignment: CDR1 SGHDN and CDR2 FVKESK. The trim removed 0 bases at V and 6 bases at J, leaving 3 bases unmatched. This CDR3 region has 15 residues. This record comes from a study of T cell repertoires in cytomegalovirus infection. The V call is TRBV14, the J call TRBJ2-2, with TRBD2 identical over 8 bases. This clonotype was obtained from a human donor in good health (CMV status not recorded). Some clones in this sample may be carry-over from other donors' samples. The starting material was CD8+ T cells from cultured PBMCs, obtained from culture after CMV antigen stimulation. CDR3 nucleotide sequence: TGTGCCAGCAGCCAAGATCGGGAGGGTCCCGGGGAGCTGTTTTTT. This gives the protein CASSQDREGPGELFF.